This entry is about one T cell receptor (beta chain). The source of the sample is a study of blood T cell repertoires in COVID-19. Study context: Acute-phase and convalescent COVID-19 samples originated in the United States, Italy and Spain.

In the original workflow: Estimates of nucleated cell counts were drawn from the amplification of reference gene primers. Generated by immunoSEQ multiplex PCR, the TCRdb table keeps only in-frame clones and is missing some. That table supplies the V and J calls and clone size; D and trimming were determined from the DNA. The data hold fewer than 65,000 clones, with roughly 85% observed a single time. J gave up 0 bases and V 4 bases, and 8 bases lay outside the gene matches. This CDR3 region has 18 residues. The germline CDR1 and CDR2 sequences are LGHDT and YNNKEL (reference sequence). Input material: peripheral blood. The rearrangement uses TRBV3-1 (or the pseudogene TRBV3-2) and TRBJ1-5; 11 bases are shared with TRBD1. The sequence was collected from a man in his 60s with acute or convalescent COVID-19. The CDR3 is CASSLWTGGSYSNQPQHF. As DNA, the CDR3 is TGTGCCAGCAGCCTCTGGACAGGGGGCTCCTATAGCAATCAGCCCCAGCATTTT.